These T cell receptor beta chains were read from a single sample in a study of graft-versus-host responses after intestinal transplantation. Assay: immunoSEQ multiplex PCR; the TCRdb copy retains only in-frame clones and omits some. Of about 97,000 clones listed, around 90% are singletons. The sample consisted of PBMCs, taken just under 460 days after intestinal transplant. Receptors were obtained from a human patient who received an intestinal transplant, so some T cells may come from the graft donor. CDR3s include the opening cysteine and the closing phenylalanine or tryptophan. Each record gives: V gene, J gene, CDR3 protein.

V gene: TRBV25-1
J gene: TRBJ1-4
CDR3 protein: CASLTGFNEKLFF

V gene: TRBV18
J gene: TRBJ1-1
CDR3 protein: CASSPGTGSGRNTEAFF

V gene: TRBV7-8
J gene: TRBJ1-1
CDR3 protein: CASSLGVENTEAFF

V gene: TRBV10-3
J gene: TRBJ1-5
CDR3 protein: CAISERGTVYSNQPQHF

V gene: TRBV27
J gene: TRBJ1-5
CDR3 protein: CASSQFSRAGYGQPQHF

V gene: TRBV5-1
J gene: TRBJ2-3
CDR3 protein: CASSLVLAGGHPSTDTQYF

V gene: TRBV2
J gene: TRBJ1-1
CDR3 protein: CASTTTGEAFF

V gene: TRBV7-9
J gene: TRBJ2-7
CDR3 protein: CASSRDRGTYEQYF

V gene: TRBV10-3
J gene: TRBJ1-2
CDR3 protein: CAISDGREPNYGYTF

V gene: TRBV13
J gene: TRBJ2-2
CDR3 protein: CASSPNPTSGGSGELFF

V gene: TRBV5-6
J gene: .
CDR3 protein: CASSGTPQNYEQYF

V gene: TRBV7-3
J gene: TRBJ1-1
CDR3 protein: CASSQQGKNTEAFF

V gene: TRBV13
J gene: TRBJ2-1
CDR3 protein: CASSLADRGLYEQFF

V gene: TRBV10-2
J gene: TRBJ2-3
CDR3 protein: CASRAGGDTQYF

V gene: TRBV7-6
J gene: TRBJ2-7
CDR3 protein: CASSTGPSYEQYF